The subject of this entry is one TCR beta chain. The antigen is undetermined. This record comes from a study of cytomegalovirus exposure and HLA in healthy donors. Generated by immunoSEQ multiplex PCR, the TCRdb table keeps only in-frame clones and is missing some. Altogether about 280,000 clones are present, around nine tenths being singletons, with the ten largest covering around 0.9%. Study-wide results and limits: That first-cohort TCR clusters tended to co-occur in the 90 to 150 validation repertoires was found in a later analysis. Most TCRs appeared rarely, but some public TCRs recurred in many donors. Using the classifier, cytomegalovirus status was reportedly diagnosed with high specificity and sensitivity.

Among the 120 or so subjects of the validation cohort, separate from the approximately 660-subject first cohort, were the donors. V was clipped by 2 bases and J by 5 bases, with 19 bases between them. Germline V gene lookup returns CDR1 MDHEN and CDR2 SYDVKM. The CDR3 runs 16 residues. The V gene is TRBV28, the J gene TRBJ2-7; TRBD1 might be the D (5 bases). The specimen was PBMCs. This sequence was found in a woman younger than 35 in good health and CMV-seronegative. The CDR3 region has the DNA TGTGCCAGCAGTTTACAAACCGGGCGTAGGGGCGACGAGCAGTACTTC. Amino acid sequence: CASSLQTGRRGDEQYF.